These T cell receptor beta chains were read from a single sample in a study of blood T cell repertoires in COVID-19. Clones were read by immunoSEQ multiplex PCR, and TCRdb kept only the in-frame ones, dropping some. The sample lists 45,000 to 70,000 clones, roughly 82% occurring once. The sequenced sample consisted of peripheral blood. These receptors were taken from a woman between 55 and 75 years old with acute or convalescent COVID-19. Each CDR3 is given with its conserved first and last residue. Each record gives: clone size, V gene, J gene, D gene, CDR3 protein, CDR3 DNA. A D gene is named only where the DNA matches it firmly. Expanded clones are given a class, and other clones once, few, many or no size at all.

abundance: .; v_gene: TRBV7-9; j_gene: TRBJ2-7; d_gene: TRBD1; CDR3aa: CASSREGQVTEQYF; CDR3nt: TGTGCCAGCAGCCGAGAGGGACAGGTGACCGAGCAGTACTTC
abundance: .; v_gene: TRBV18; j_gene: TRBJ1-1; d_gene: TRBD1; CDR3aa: CASSPPYRGGGNTEAFF; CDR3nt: TGTGCCAGCTCACCACCCTACAGGGGAGGAGGGAACACTGAAGCTTTCTTT
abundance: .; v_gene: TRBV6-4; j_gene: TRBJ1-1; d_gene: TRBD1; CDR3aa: CASTLIRDRRSNTEAFF; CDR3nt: TGTGCCAGCACTCTAATCCGGGACAGGCGATCGAACACTGAAGCTTTCTTT
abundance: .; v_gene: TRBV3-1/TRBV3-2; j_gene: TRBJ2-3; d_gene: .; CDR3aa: CASSPPGSRRGQYF; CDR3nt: TGTGCCAGCAGCCCCCCCGGTAGTCGGAGGGGGCAGTATTTT
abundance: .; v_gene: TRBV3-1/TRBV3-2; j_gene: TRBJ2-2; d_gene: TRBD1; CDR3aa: CASRGRDSSFSGELFF; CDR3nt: TGTGCCAGCAGAGGTAGGGACAGCAGTTTCTCCGGGGAGCTGTTTTTT
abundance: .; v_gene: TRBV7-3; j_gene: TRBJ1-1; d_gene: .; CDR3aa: CASSQFTNTEAFF; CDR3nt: TGTGCCAGCAGCCAGTTCACGAACACTGAAGCTTTCTTT
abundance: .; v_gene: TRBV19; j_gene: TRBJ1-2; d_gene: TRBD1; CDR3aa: CASNFREGASGYTF; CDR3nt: TGTGCCAGTAATTTCCGGGAGGGGGCTAGTGGCTACACCTTC
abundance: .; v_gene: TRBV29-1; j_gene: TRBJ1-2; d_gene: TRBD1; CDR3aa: CSVEARQGSWYGYTF; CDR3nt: TGCAGCGTTGAAGCCCGACAGGGAAGTTGGTATGGCTACACCTTC
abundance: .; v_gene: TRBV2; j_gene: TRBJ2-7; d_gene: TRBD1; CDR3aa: CASTTTGGDYEQYF; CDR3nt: TGTGCCAGCACGACGACAGGGGGCGACTACGAGCAGTACTTC
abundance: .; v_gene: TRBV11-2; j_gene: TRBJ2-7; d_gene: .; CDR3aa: CASSGGAHRGGEQYF; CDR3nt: TGTGCCAGCAGCGGAGGGGCACACAGGGGCGGCGAGCAGTACTTC
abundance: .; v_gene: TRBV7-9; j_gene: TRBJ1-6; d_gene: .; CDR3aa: CASSIAGENSPLHF; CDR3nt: TGTGCCAGCAGCATCGCAGGGGAAAATTCACCCCTCCACTTT
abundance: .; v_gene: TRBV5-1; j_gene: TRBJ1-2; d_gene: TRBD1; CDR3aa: CASSVGTGNYGYTF; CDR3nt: TGCGCCAGCAGCGTAGGGACAGGCAACTATGGCTACACCTTC
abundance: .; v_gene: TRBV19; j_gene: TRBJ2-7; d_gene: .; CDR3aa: CASSRDSERWEQYF; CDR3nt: TGTGCCAGTAGTAGGGACTCCGAGAGGTGGGAGCAGTACTTC
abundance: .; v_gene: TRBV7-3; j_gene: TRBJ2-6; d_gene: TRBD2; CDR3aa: CASSLGGSSGANVLTF; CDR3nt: TGTGCCAGCAGCTTAGGCGGGAGCTCTGGGGCCAACGTCCTGACTTTC
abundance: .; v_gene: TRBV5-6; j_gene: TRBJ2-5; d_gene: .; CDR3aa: CASSRGTAQETQYF; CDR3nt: TGTGCCAGCAGCCGCGGGACAGCTCAAGAGACCCAGTACTTC
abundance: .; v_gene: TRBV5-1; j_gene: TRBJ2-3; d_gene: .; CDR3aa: CATSLGGGADTQYF; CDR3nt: TGCGCCACCTCACTAGGGGGGGGCGCAGATACGCAGTATTTT
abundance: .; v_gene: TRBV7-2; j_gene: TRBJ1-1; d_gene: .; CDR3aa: CASSLVGSRNTEAFF; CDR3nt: TGTGCCAGCAGCTTAGTGGGCAGCCGGAACACTGAAGCTTTCTTT
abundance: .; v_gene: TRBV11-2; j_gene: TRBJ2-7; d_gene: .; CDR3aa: CASTPGHLAYEQYF; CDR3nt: TGTGCCAGCACCCCGGGACACCTTGCCTACGAGCAGTACTTC
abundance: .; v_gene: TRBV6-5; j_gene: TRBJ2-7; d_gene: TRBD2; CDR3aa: CASMTLERGGYEQYF; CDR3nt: TGTGCCAGCATGACTTTAGAGCGGGGGGGCTACGAGCAGTACTTC
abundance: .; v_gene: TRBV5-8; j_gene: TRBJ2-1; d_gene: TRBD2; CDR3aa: CASSLVLAGFSSYNEQFF; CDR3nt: TGTGCCAGCAGCTTGGTACTAGCGGGGTTTAGCTCCTACAATGAGCAGTTCTTC
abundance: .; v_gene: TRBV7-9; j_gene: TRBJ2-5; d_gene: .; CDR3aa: CASSSGTEETQYF; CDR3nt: TGTGCCAGCAGCTCCGGTACGGAGGAGACCCAGTACTTC
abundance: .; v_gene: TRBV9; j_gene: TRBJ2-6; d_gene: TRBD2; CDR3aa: CASSVAGGPGANVLTF; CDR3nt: TGTGCCAGCAGCGTAGCGGGGGGGCCCGGGGCCAACGTCCTGACTTTC
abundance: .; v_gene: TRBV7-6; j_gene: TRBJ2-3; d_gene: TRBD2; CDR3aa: CASSLGAGVTDTQYF; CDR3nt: TGTGCCAGCAGCTTAGGGGCGGGGGTCACAGATACGCAGTATTTT
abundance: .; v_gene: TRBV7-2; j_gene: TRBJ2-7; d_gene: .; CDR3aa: CASSSSGGVREQYF; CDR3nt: TGTGCCAGCAGCTCCTCGGGCGGGGTTCGCGAGCAGTACTTC
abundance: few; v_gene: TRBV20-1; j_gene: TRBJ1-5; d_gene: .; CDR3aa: CSAGRGGPQHF; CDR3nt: TGCAGTGCTGGCCGAGGGGGGCCCCAGCATTTT
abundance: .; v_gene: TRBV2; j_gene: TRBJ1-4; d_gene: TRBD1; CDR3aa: CASIRDQGAEKLFF; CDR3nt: TGTGCCAGCATTCGGGACCAGGGGGCTGAAAAACTGTTTTTT
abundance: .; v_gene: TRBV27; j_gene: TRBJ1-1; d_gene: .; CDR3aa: CASSFSGRGTEAFF; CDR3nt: TGTGCCAGCAGTTTTTCAGGGAGGGGCACTGAAGCTTTCTTT
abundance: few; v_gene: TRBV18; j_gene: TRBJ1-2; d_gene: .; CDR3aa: CASSPYEALSLYGYTF; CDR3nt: TGTGCCAGCTCACCATACGAGGCCTTGTCCCTCTATGGCTACACCTTC
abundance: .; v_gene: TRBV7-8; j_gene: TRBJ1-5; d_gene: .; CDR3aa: CASGGWSNQPQHF; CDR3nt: TGTGCCAGCGGAGGTTGGAGCAATCAGCCCCAGCATTTT
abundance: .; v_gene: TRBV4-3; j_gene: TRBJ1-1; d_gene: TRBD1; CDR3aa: CASSQAPDREITEAFF; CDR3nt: TGCGCCAGCAGCCAAGCCCCCGACAGGGAGATCACTGAAGCTTTCTTT
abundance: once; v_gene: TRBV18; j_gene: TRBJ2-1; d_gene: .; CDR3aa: CASSPGMRENEQFF; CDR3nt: TGTGCCAGCTCACCGGGTATGCGGGAAAATGAGCAGTTCTTC
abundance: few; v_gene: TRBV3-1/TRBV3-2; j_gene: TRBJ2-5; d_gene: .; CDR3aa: CASSKQGRLETQYF; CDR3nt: TGTGCCAGCAGCAAACAGGGGAGGTTGGAGACCCAGTACTTC
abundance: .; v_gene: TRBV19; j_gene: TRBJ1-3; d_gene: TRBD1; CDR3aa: CASSINTGTAGNTIYF; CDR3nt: TGTGCCAGTAGTATTAATACCGGGACAGCCGGAAACACCATATATTTT
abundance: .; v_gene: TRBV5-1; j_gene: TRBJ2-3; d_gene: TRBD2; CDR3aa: CASKRGDFTDTQYF; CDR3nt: TGCGCCAGTAAGCGGGGGGATTTCACAGATACGCAGTATTTT
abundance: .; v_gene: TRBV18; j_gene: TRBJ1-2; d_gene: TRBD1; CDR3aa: CASSPGQERYGYTF; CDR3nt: TGTGCCAGCTCTCCCGGACAGGAGAGATATGGCTACACCTTC
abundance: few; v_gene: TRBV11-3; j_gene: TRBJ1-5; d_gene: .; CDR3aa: CASSCKNQPQHF; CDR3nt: TGTGCCAGCAGCTGTAAAAATCAGCCCCAGCATTTT
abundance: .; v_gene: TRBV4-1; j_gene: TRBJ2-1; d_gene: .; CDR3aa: CASRAVQGNEQFF; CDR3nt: TGCGCCAGCAGAGCGGTTCAGGGGAATGAGCAGTTCTTC
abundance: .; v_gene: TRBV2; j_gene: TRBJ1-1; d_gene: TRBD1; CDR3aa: CASGRQGGSTEAFF; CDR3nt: TGTGCCAGCGGACGACAGGGGGGGAGCACTGAAGCTTTCTTT
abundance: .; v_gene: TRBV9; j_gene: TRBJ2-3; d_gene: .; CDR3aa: CASTTGVKSTDTQYF; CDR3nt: TGTGCCAGCACCACCGGAGTAAAAAGCACAGATACGCAGTATTTT
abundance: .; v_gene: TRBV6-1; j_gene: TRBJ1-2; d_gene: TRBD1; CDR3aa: CASSEAGTGVYGYTF; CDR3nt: TGTGCCAGCAGTGAAGCGGGGACAGGGGTCTATGGCTACACCTTC
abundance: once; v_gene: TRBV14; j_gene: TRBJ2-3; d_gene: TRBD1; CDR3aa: CASRDRGRPLDTQYF; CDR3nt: TGTGCCAGCAGGGACAGGGGGAGGCCTTTGGATACGCAGTATTTT
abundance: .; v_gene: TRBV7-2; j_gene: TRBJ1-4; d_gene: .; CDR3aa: CASSLYRDEKEKLFF; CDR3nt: TGTGCCAGCAGCTTATACAGGGATGAGAAGGAAAAACTGTTTTTT
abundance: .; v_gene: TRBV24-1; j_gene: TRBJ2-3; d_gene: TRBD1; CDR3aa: CATSDSTGGLGTQYF; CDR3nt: TGTGCCACCAGTGATTCGACAGGGGGACTCGGTACGCAGTATTTT
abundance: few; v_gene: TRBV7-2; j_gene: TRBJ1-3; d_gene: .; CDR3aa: CASSLKPIGNTIYF; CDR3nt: TGTGCCAGCAGCTTAAAGCCTATCGGGAACACCATATATTTT
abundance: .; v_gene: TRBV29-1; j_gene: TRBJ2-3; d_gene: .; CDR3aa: CSAGTDTQYF; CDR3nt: TGCAGCGCCGGCACAGATACGCAGTATTTT
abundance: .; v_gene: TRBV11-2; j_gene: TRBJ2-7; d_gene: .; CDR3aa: CASSSSVGSYEQYF; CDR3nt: TGTGCCAGCAGCTCCTCGGTCGGGAGTTACGAGCAGTACTTC
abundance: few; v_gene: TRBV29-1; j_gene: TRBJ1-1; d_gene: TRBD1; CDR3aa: CSVKQGAGPMNTEAFF; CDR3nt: TGCAGCGTTAAACAGGGGGCTGGCCCCATGAACACTGAAGCTTTCTTT
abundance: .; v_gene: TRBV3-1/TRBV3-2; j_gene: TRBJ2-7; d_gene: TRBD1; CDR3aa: CASSQYRDSLYEQYF; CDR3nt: TGTGCCAGCAGCCAGTACCGGGACAGCCTCTACGAGCAGTACTTC
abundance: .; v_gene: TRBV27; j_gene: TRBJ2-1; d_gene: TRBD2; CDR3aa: CASRPDSGGRYNEQFF; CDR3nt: TGTGCCAGCAGACCAGATAGCGGGGGACGCTACAATGAGCAGTTCTTC
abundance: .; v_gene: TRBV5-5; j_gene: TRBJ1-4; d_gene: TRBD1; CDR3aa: CASSRDRDF; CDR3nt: TGTGCCAGCAGCCGGGACAGGGACTTT
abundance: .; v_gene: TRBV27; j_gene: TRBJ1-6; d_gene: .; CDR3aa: CASSFLGASPLHF; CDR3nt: TGTGCCAGCAGTTTTTTGGGGGCATCACCCCTCCACTTT
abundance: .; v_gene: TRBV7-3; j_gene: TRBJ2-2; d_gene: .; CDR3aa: CASSSTGAGELFF; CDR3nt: TGTGCCAGCAGCTCGACGGGGGCCGGGGAGCTGTTTTTT
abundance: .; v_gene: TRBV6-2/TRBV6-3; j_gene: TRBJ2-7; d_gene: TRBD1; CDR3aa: CASSSRTGLPYEQYF; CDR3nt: TGTGCCAGCAGTTCCCGGACAGGTTTACCGTACGAGCAGTACTTC
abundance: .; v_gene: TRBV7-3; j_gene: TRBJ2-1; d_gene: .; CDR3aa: CASSLQGKETNEQFF; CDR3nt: TGTGCCAGCAGCTTACAGGGGAAAGAGACCAATGAGCAGTTCTTC
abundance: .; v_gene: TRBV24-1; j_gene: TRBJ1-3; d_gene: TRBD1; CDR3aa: CATSDGQGSLSGNTIYF; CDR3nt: TGTGCCACCAGTGATGGACAGGGGTCGCTCTCTGGAAACACCATATATTTT
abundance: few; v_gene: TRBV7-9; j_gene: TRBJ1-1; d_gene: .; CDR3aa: CASSRTTEAFF; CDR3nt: TGTGCCAGCAGCAGGACAACTGAAGCTTTCTTT
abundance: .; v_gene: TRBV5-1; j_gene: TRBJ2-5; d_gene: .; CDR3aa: CASSLSGAQETQYF; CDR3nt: TGCGCCAGCAGCTTGTCAGGGGCTCAAGAGACCCAGTACTTC
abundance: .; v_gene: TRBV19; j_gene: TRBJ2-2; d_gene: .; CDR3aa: CASSFRANTGELFF; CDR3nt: TGTGCCAGTAGTTTCAGGGCGAACACCGGGGAGCTGTTTTTT
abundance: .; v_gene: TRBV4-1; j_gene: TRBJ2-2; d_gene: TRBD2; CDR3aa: CATKRGSNTGELFF; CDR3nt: TGCGCCACAAAGCGGGGATCGAACACCGGGGAGCTGTTTTTT